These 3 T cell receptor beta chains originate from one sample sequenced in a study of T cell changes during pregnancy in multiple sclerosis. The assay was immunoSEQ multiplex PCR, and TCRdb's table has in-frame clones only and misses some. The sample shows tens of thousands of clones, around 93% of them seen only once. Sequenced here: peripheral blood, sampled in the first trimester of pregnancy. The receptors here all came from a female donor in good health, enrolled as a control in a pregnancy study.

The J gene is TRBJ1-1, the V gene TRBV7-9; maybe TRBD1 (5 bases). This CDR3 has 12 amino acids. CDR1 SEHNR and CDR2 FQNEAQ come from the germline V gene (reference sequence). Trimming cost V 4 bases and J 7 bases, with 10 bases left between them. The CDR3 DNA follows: TGTGCCAGCAGCTCCCGACAGAATGAAGCTTTCTTT. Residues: CASSSRQNEAFF.

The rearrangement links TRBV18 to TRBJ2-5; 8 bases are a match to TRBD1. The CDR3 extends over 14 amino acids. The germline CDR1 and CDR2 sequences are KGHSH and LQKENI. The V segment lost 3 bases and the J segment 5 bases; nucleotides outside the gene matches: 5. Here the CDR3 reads CASSPGQGRETQYF. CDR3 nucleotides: TGTGCCAGCTCACCTGGACAGGGCAGGGAGACCCAGTACTTC. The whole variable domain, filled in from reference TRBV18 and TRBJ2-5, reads NAGVMQNPRHLVRRRGQEARLRCSPMKGHSHVYWYRQLPEEGLKFMVYLQKENIIDESGMPKERFSAEFPKEGPSILRIQQVVRGDSAAYFCASSPGQGRETQYFGPGTRLLVL.

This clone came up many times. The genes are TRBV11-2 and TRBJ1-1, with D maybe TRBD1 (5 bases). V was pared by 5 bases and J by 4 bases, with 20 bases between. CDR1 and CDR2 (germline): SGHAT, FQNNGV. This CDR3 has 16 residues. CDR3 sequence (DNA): TGTGCCAGCAGCCCCAGACGGCAGGTCGGGGGCACTGAAGCTTTCTTT. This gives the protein CASSPRRQVGGTEAFF.